The 18 T cell receptor beta chains listed next were all sequenced from one sample in a study of T cells in Graves' hyperthyroidism and ophthalmopathy. Researchers amplified the TCR beta CDR3 regions from RNA transcripts. When the TCR CDR3 underwent first-round RT-PCR, the HTBI primer set was used. TCRdb used MiXCR to reprocess the multiplex PCR reads, holding one entry per CDR3 protein. The sample consists of some 250,000 distinct CDR3 sequences, less than 15% of them appearing once. Input material: blood. Every receptor here comes from a middle-aged woman with Graves' hyperthyroidism that later progressed to Graves' ophthalmopathy.

The chain is built from TRBV7-9 and TRBJ2-1; TRBD1 matches 7 bases. Trimming at V came to 1 base and at J to 3 bases, leaving 6 bases not matched to a gene. Germline CDR1 SEHNR, CDR2 FQNEAQ (reference sequence). This CDR3 has 16 residues. CDR3 DNA sequence: TGTGCCAGCAGCTTAGAGCAGAGGGGGCTCTACAATGAGCAGTTCTTC. It yields the protein CASSLEQRGLYNEQFF.

This clonotype was counted many times. This chain's CDR3 is CASKVGRPYNEQFF. CDR3 in DNA: TGTGCCAGCAAAGTCGGACGACCCTACAATGAGCAGTTCTTC. The chain carries TRBV6-1 and TRBJ2-1, with D unclear. CDR3 size: 14 residues. Trimming took off 7 bases at V and 2 bases at J, with 12 bases between the two ends. Germline assignment: CDR1 MNHNS and CDR2 SASEGT.

This clonotype came up many times. The V gene is TRBV7-3, the J gene TRBJ2-2; 7 bases are shared with TRBD1. This CDR3 region has 15 residues. The germline CDR1 and CDR2 sequences are SGHTA and FQGTGA. The V gene end was trimmed by 5 bases and the J gene end by 4 bases; junction bases not matched to a gene: 7. CDR3 region: CASSPRQGGTGELFF. CDR3 coding DNA: TGTGCCAGCAGCCCACGACAGGGTGGCACCGGGGAGCTGTTTTTT.

This clonotype was seen many times. The chain employs TRBV3-1 and TRBJ2-2, with a possible D match to TRBD2 (6 bases). The CDR3 has 17 residues. V gave up 1 base and J gave up 4 bases, with 16 bases separating them. Looked up from germline, CDR1 is LGHDT and CDR2 is YNNKEL (reference sequence). The CDR3 spells CASSQVTSGVPTGELFF. The CDR3 nucleotides read TGTGCCAGCAGCCAAGTGACGTCGGGAGTGCCCACCGGGGAGCTGTTTTTT.

This clonotype has at least ten counts. The rearrangement links TRBV4-2 to TRBJ2-7; TRBD2 aligns across 9 bases. J was trimmed by 5 bases and V by 0 bases; bases with no gene match: 5. The V gene's germline CDR1 is LGHNA and CDR2 YNFKEQ. The CDR3 contains 15 residues. Here the CDR3 reads CASSQEQGTSNEQYF. In nucleotides, the CDR3 is TGTGCCAGCAGCCAAGAGCAGGGGACTAGCAACGAGCAGTACTTC.

This clonotype occurred many times. The rearrangement links TRBV11-2 to TRBJ2-3; D unresolved. The CDR3 covers 16 residues. The V gene's germline CDR1 is SGHAT and CDR2 FQNNGV. Trimming shortened V by 1 base and J by 6 bases, and 17 bases separated the two germline ends. CDR3 protein: CASSLGRWANGDTQYF. The CDR3, as DNA: TGTGCCAGCAGCTTAGGAAGGTGGGCTAACGGGGATACGCAGTATTTT. The full variable domain, completed using reference TRBV11-2 and TRBJ2-3, is EAGVAQSPRYKIIEKRQSVAFWCNPISGHATLYWYQQILGQGPKLLIQFQNNGVVDDSQLPKDRFSAERLKGVDSTLKIQPAKLEDSAVYLCASSLGRWANGDTQYFGPGTRLTVL.

This clonotype was detected many times. The CDR3 loop reads CASSSGSPPDTQYF. The CDR3 nucleotides read TGTGCCAGCAGTTCCGGTTCCCCCCCAGATACGCAGTATTTT. V gene TRBV28 combines with J gene TRBJ2-3; unclear D gene. Germline V lookup: CDR1 MDHEN, CDR2 SYDVKM. V gave up 4 bases and J gave up 4 bases, with 12 bases separating them. The CDR3 is 14 amino acids.

This clonotype occurred many times. This rearrangement joins TRBV13 to TRBJ1-1; TRBD1 agrees at 7 bases. The CDR3 is 12 amino acids. Germline loops: CDR1 PRHDT, CDR2 FYEKMQ (reference sequence). With V trimmed by 5 bases and J by 6 bases, 3 bases remained unmatched. The CDR3 DNA reads TGTGCCAGCAGCGTCGGACAGGCTGAAGCTTTCTTT. Protein product: CASSVGQAEAFF.

This clonotype was picked up many times. The CDR3 bases are TGTGCCAGCAGTGAAGCGCTTCGGGAGACTAGCGGCGAGCAGTACTTC. Amino acids: CASSEALRETSGEQYF. J is TRBJ2-7 and V is TRBV2, with 9 bases lining up with TRBD2. V lost 0 bases and J lost 6; bases outside the gene matches: 9. CDR1 is SNHLY and CDR2 is FYNNEI in the germline V gene. The CDR3 contains 16 residues.

Many counts were recorded for this clonotype. The genes are TRBV28 and TRBJ2-1, with TRBD2 matching over 8 bases. This CDR3 has 14 residues. The germline CDR1 and CDR2 sequences are MDHEN and SYDVKM. Germline trimming cut 3 bases from V and 5 bases from J; bases unmatched to any gene: 3. The CDR3 here is CASSLTSANNEQFF. The CDR3 DNA reads TGTGCCAGCAGTTTGACTAGCGCAAACAATGAGCAGTTCTTC. Combining the CDR3 with reference TRBV28 and TRBJ2-1 gives the whole variable domain DVKVTQSSRYLVKRTGEKVFLECVQDMDHENMFWYRQDPGLGLRLIYFSYDVKMKEKGDIPEGYSVSREKKERFSLILESASTNQTSMYLCASSLTSANNEQFFGPGTRLTVL.

This clonotype was picked up many times. The chain employs TRBV10-3 and TRBJ2-1, with TRBD1 identical over 12 bases. Germline CDR1 ENHRY, CDR2 SYGVKD. V dropped 6 bases and J dropped 1; count of bases not matched to a gene: 16. The CDR3 is made up of 20 amino acids. Here the CDR3 DNA reads TGTGCCATCAGGGAAAATATACTGGGACAGGGGGCTTGGTCCTACAATGAGCAGTTCTTC. Translated: CAIRENILGQGAWSYNEQFF.

The chain carries TRBV3-1 and TRBJ2-7, with no clear D. The CDR3 totals 12 residues. Germline assignment: CDR1 LGHDT and CDR2 YNNKEL (reference sequence). Trimming took off 5 bases at V and 4 bases at J, with 9 bases between the two ends. The CDR3 DNA sequence: TGTGCCAGCAGCTCAAAGTGGTACGAGCAGTACTTC. Residues: CASSSKWYEQYF.

The sample holds many counts of this clonotype. Written as DNA, the CDR3 is TGTGCCAGCAGTTTGGGCGGGAGGGCAAGGTACCAAGAGACCCAGTACTTC. Its translation is CASSLGGRARYQETQYF. This sequence joins TRBV28 and TRBJ2-5; TRBD2 matches 9 bases. J gave up 0 bases and V 3 bases, and 8 bases lay outside the gene matches. CDR3 length: 17 amino acids. CDR1 is MDHEN and CDR2 is SYDVKM in the germline V gene.

In this sample, this clonotype turned up many times. The chain links TRBV2 to TRBJ2-7; 8 bases fit TRBD1. The V segment lost 6 bases and the J segment 3 bases; nucleotides outside the gene matches: 7. Germline lookup yields CDR1 SNHLY and CDR2 FYNNEI. This CDR3 is built from 14 residues. The DNA for the CDR3 is TGTGCCAGCAGCGCGGGACAGGAGAGCTACGAGCAGTACTTC. It is translated as CASSAGQESYEQYF.

V is TRBV28 and J is TRBJ2-5; 7 bases are shared with TRBD1. Germline-derived CDR1 and CDR2 are MDHEN and SYDVKM. The V segment lost 4 bases and the J segment 0 bases; nucleotides outside the gene matches: 2. The CDR3 covers 14 residues. The CDR3 coding sequence is TGTGCCAGCAGTTCCGGGACAGACCAAGAGACCCAGTACTTC. Amino acid sequence: CASSSGTDQETQYF.

Comments on this clonotype: This CDR3 is missing its conserved last phenylalanine or tryptophan, likely due to a read error. CDR3 residues: CASSLEPNDEQFY. In nucleotides, the CDR3 is TGCGCCAGCAGCTTGGAGCCCAACGATGAGCAGTTCTAC. This chain joins TRBV5-1 and TRBJ2-1; D is ambiguous. The CDR3 is made up of 13 amino acids. Per the germline V gene, CDR1 is SGHRS and CDR2 is YFSETQ. The V end lost 0 bases, the J end lost 8 bases, and 9 bases lay between the germline ends.

Many counts were recorded for this clonotype. CDR3: CASSRTVDTQYF. The CDR3 DNA reads TGTGCCAGCAGCCGGACAGTTGATACGCAGTATTTT. The chain has TRBV5-5 and TRBJ2-3; D might be TRBD1 (6 bases). The CDR3 runs to 12 residues. V lost 4 bases, J lost 6 bases, and 9 bases lay in between. Germline V gene data show CDR1 as SGHKS and CDR2 as YYEKEE (reference sequence).

This clonotype occurred many times. This chain links TRBV11-2 with TRBJ2-2; 7 nucleotides align to TRBD2. This CDR3 contains 15 residues. V trimming: 1 base; J trimming: 7 bases; junction bases outside the gene matches: 6. The germline V gene has CDR1 SGHAT and CDR2 FQNNGV. The CDR3 DNA reads as TGTGCCAGCAGCTTAGGTCGACTAGCCGGCGGGGAGCTGTTTTTT. It specifies CASSLGRLAGGELFF.